The 14 T cell receptor beta chains reported below all come from one sample, sequenced in a study of blood T cells in healthy people across ages. Primers used in a second PCR of roughly 7 to 12 cycles were a sample-barcoded 5' primer and a J-beta primer mix. TCRdb independently ran MiXCR on the 5' RACE reads; one entry per CDR3 protein. The table lists some 640,000 distinct CDR3 sequences, more than 40% of them singletons, with roughly a third in the top ten. The sample consisted of blood. These TCRs come from a woman between 55 and 75 years old in good health.

This sequence joins TRBV5-1 and TRBJ2-3; D is unclear. This CDR3 has 14 residues. V gave up 0 bases and J gave up 1 base, with 6 bases separating them. CDR1 is SGHRS, CDR2 YFSETQ, per germline. Here the CDR3 reads CASSLGRRTDTQYF. The CDR3 DNA follows: TGCGCCAGCAGCTTGGGCCGGCGCACAGATACGCAGTATTTT.

This clonotype was counted only a few times. J is TRBJ2-1 and V is TRBV4-2; TRBD2 aligns across 8 bases. The V gene's germline CDR1 is LGHNA and CDR2 YNFKEQ. The CDR3 is 17 residues long. After removal of 0 bases from V and 2 bases from J, the junction contained 6 bases not matched to a gene. CDR3 bases: TGTGCCAGCAGCCAAGAAGGGACGGGAGGGCCCTACAATGAGCAGTTCTTC. It yields the protein CASSQEGTGGPYNEQFF.

Notes on this clonotype: An end of the junction does not agree with germline; a read error may underlie this. The rearrangement links TRBV29-1 to TRBJ2-1; tentative D call: TRBD2 (5 bases). The CDR3 extends over 13 amino acids. CDR1 SQVTM and CDR2 ANQGSEA come from the germline V gene. CDR3 sequence (DNA): TGCAGCGTCGAAGGTGGGCGGGTCTCTGAGCAGTTCTTC. Protein sequence: CSVEGGRVSEQFF.

The CDR3 DNA is TGTGCCACCTGGAACACTGAAGCTTTCTTT. It translates to CATWNTEAFF. This chain uses TRBV28 with TRBJ1-1; unclear D gene. V lost 10 bases to trimming and J lost 1 base, with 4 bases between them. In germline, CDR1 is MDHEN, CDR2 SYDVKM. This CDR3 comprises 10 residues.

The CDR3 region has the DNA TGTGCCAGCAGTGTCCGGACTAGCGACTACAATGAGCAGTTCTTC. This codes for CASSVRTSDYNEQFF. The chain employs TRBV2 and TRBJ2-1, with 9 bases fitting TRBD2. Germline values: CDR1 SNHLY, CDR2 FYNNEI. The CDR3 is 15 residues long. V dropped 4 bases and J dropped 3; count of bases not matched to a gene: 4.

This chain joins TRBV20-1 and TRBJ2-1; a possible D gene is TRBD2 (6 bases). V gave up 0 bases and J gave up 13 bases, with 22 bases separating them. Germline lookup yields CDR1 DFQATT and CDR2 SNEGSKA (reference sequence). This CDR3 comprises 15 residues. This CDR3 is CSARDSRTPGSHQFF. The DNA of the CDR3 is TGCAGTGCTAGAGATTCTCGGACTCCCGGGAGCCACCAGTTCTTC.

This clonotype was seen a handful of times. The gene calls are TRBV11-2 and TRBJ2-7; TRBD2 matches 7 bases. CDR3 length: 19 amino acids. V shed 2 bases and J 3 bases; nucleotides not matched to a gene: 19. Germline CDR1 is SGHAT and CDR2 is FQNNGV. The CDR3 protein is CASSLTPGLSQGSLYEQYF. The CDR3 DNA sequence: TGTGCCAGCAGCTTAACGCCGGGACTAAGCCAGGGTTCCCTCTACGAGCAGTACTTC.

This clonotype came up many times. The rearrangement uses TRBV20-1 and TRBJ2-5; possibly TRBD1 for D (6 bases). The CDR3 is 15 residues long. V dropped 1 base and J dropped 5 bases, with 17 bases sitting between them. Germline-derived CDR1 and CDR2 are DFQATT and SNEGSKA (reference sequence). The DNA for the CDR3 is TGCAGTGCTAGAGCCACTAGGGGGTCGGCGGAGACCCAGTACTTC. It encodes CSARATRGSAETQYF.

The genes are TRBV29-1 and TRBJ2-1, with D possibly being TRBD2 (5 bases). Trimming took off 1 base at V and 8 bases at J, with 24 bases between the two ends. There are 17 residues in the CDR3. Germline loops: CDR1 SQVTM, CDR2 ANQGSEA. The CDR3 DNA reads as TGCAGCGTTGAAGGAGGGAACTGGATCGGAGGCGTCGATGAGCAGTTCTTC. Its translation: CSVEGGNWIGGVDEQFF.

This clonotype was seen once. V usage is TRBV11-2 and J usage is TRBJ2-1; D is ambiguous. The closer fit of TRBJ2-7 to the DNA end suggests the J call may be wrong. Germline CDR1 reads SGHAT; CDR2 reads FQNNGV. The CDR3 length is 15 residues. This CDR3 reads CASSPDESSYNEQYF. CDR3 nucleotide sequence: TGTGCCAGCAGCCCGGATGAGAGCTCCTACAATGAGCAGTACTTC.

In the case of this clonotype: A much larger clone is a single base away; this may be a read error. The V call is TRBV6-2 or TRBV6-3, the J call TRBJ2-1; D is unclear. The CDR3 covers 12 residues. The V end lost 2 bases, the J end lost 5 bases, and 4 bases lay between the germline ends. Germline-derived CDR1 and CDR2 are MNHEY and SVGEGT. CDR3 nucleotide sequence: TGTGCCAGCAGTTACGGACACAATGAGCAGTTCTTC. This encodes CASSYGHNEQFF.

The chain recombines TRBV3-1 with TRBJ2-7, with D perhaps TRBD2 (6 bases). With the DNA end fitting TRBJ2-5 better, the J assignment may be wrong. Germline V gene data show CDR1 as LGHDT and CDR2 as YNNKEL (reference sequence). The CDR3 is made up of 14 amino acids. This chain's CDR3 is CASSPPWGRETQYF. The CDR3 DNA follows: TGTGCCAGCAGCCCCCCATGGGGGAGGGAGACCCAGTACTTC.

This chain joins TRBV6-5 and TRBJ2-7, with D possibly being TRBD2 (5 bases). Trimming stripped 7 bases from V and 7 bases from J, with 11 bases between. This CDR3 has 11 residues. Germline V lookup: CDR1 MNHEY, CDR2 SVGAGI. The DNA of the CDR3 is TGTGCCAGCACACAACTAGGAGAGCAGTACTTC. This codes for CASTQLGEQYF.

The rearrangement joins TRBV20-1 to TRBJ2-1; TRBD2 agrees at 13 bases. J lost 7 bases, V lost 6 bases, and 9 bases had no gene match. The V gene's germline CDR1 is DFQATT and CDR2 SNEGSKA (reference sequence). There are 15 residues in the CDR3. CDR3 loop: CSADSGTSGTNEQFF. DNA for the CDR3: TGCAGTGCCGATTCTGGGACTAGCGGGACAAATGAGCAGTTCTTC.